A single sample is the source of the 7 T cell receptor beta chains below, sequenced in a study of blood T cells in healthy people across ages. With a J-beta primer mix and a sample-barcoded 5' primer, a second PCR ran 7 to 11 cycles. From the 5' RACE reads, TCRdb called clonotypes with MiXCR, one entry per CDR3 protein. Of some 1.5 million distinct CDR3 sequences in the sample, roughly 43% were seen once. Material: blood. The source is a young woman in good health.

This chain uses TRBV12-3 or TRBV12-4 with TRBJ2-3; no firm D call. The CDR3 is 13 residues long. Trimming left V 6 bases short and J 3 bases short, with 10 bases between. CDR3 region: CASSTMGTDTQYF. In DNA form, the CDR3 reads TGTGCCAGCAGCACAATGGGAACAGATACGCAGTATTTT.

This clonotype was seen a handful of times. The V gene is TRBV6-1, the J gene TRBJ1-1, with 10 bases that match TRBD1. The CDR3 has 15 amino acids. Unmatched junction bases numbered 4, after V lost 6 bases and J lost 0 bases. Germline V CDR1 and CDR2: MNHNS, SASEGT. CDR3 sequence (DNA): TGTGCCAGCAGAAGACAGGGGGCTATGAACACTGAAGCTTTCTTT. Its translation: CASRRQGAMNTEAFF.

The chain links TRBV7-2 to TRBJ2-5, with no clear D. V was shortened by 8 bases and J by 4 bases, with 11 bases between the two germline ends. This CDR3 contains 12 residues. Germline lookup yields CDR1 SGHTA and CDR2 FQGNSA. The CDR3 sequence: CASSHRPETQYF. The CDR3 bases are TGTGCCAGCTCCCATCGGCCAGAGACCCAGTACTTC.

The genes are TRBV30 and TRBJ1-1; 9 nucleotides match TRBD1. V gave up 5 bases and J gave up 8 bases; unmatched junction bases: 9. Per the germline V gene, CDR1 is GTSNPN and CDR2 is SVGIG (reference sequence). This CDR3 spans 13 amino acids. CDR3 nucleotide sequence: TGTGCCTGGGGGGGGACAGGGATCGGGGAAGCTTTCTTT. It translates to CAWGGTGIGEAFF.

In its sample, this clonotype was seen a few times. CDR3 loop: CSVEYGGALDTQYF. The DNA for the CDR3 is TGCAGCGTTGAATACGGGGGGGCCTTGGATACGCAGTATTTT. The chain is built from TRBV29-1 and TRBJ2-3; 8 bases map to TRBD2. V shed 2 bases, J shed 6 bases, and the junction held 7 bases outside the gene matches. The CDR3 extends over 14 amino acids. Germline V gene data show CDR1 as SQVTM and CDR2 as ANQGSEA.

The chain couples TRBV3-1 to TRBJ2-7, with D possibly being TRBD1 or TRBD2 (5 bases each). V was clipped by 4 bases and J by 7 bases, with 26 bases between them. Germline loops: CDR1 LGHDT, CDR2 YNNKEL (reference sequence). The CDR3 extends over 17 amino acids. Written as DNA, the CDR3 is TGTGCCAGCAGCCCCCGACCGGGACGGATTATCTACAATGAGCAGTACTTC. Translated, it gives CASSPRPGRIIYNEQYF.

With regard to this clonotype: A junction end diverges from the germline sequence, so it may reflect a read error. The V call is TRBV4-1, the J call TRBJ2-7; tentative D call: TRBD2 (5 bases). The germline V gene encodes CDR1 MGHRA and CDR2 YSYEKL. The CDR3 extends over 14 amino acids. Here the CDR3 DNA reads TGTGCCAGCAGCTTAGCGAGAAGCTCCTACGGGCAGTACTTC. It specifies CASSLARSSYGQYF.